This is a list of T cell receptor beta chains from one sample in a study of T cells in Graves' hyperthyroidism and ophthalmopathy. TCRdb re-called the multiplex PCR reads through MiXCR, storing one row per CDR3 protein. The top ten hold 35% to 50% of the sample, which has 480,000 or so distinct CDR3 sequences, roughly 45% seen once. The sequencing input was peripheral blood or thyroid tissue (not recorded which). These receptors were obtained from an adult woman with Graves' disease, either hyperthyroidism or ophthalmopathy (not recorded which). Both conserved end residues are part of each CDR3. A D gene is named only where the DNA matches it firmly. Clone size is shown for a subset of rows, as once, few, many or a class of expanded clone.

D gene: -
clone size: many
V gene: TRBV19
J gene: TRBJ2-5
CDR3 DNA: TGTGCCAGTAGTTCGAGTCCAGAGACCCAGTACTTC
CDR3 protein: CASSSSPETQYF

D gene: -
clone size: few
V gene: TRBV5-1
J gene: TRBJ1-4
CDR3 DNA: TGCGCCAGCAGCACAGGGACGGCAGGGCAGGAAAAACTGTTTTTT
CDR3 protein: CASSTGTAGQEKLFF

D gene: -
clone size: many
V gene: TRBV4-2
J gene: TRBJ1-1
CDR3 DNA: TGTGCCAGCAGCCAAGGGGTAGAGGTATCGAACACTGAAGCTTTCTTT
CDR3 protein: CASSQGVEVSNTEAFF

D gene: -
clone size: many
V gene: TRBV7-2
J gene: TRBJ1-2
CDR3 DNA: TGTGCCAGCACTGCTGGGGGGGTAGGCTATGGCTACACCTTC
CDR3 protein: CASTAGGVGYGYTF

D gene: -
clone size: many
V gene: TRBV5-1
J gene: TRBJ2-5
CDR3 DNA: TGCGCCAGCAGCTTGGGATTGGAGACCCAGTACTTC
CDR3 protein: CASSLGLETQYF

D gene: TRBD2
clone size: -
V gene: TRBV20-1
J gene: TRBJ2-7
CDR3 DNA: TGCAGTGCTAGAGATACCTCTGAGCGGGGCTCCTACGAGCAGTACTTC
CDR3 protein: CSARDTSERGSYEQYF

D gene: -
clone size: many
V gene: TRBV6-6
J gene: TRBJ1-5
CDR3 DNA: TGTGCCAGCAGTTCGTCAGGCCCCAATCAGCCCCAGCATTTT
CDR3 protein: CASSSSGPNQPQHF

D gene: TRBD2
clone size: many
V gene: TRBV7-2
J gene: TRBJ2-5
CDR3 DNA: TGTGCCAGCAGCTTAGTCGGCGGGGGGGGGCGGGCTGCCGACCAGTACTTC
CDR3 protein: CASSLVGGGGRAADQYF

D gene: -
clone size: many
V gene: TRBV20-1
J gene: TRBJ2-6
CDR3 DNA: TGCAGTGCAACGGACGAGACCTCTGGGGCCAACGTCCTGACTTTC
CDR3 protein: CSATDETSGANVLTF

D gene: -
clone size: many
V gene: TRBV13
J gene: TRBJ2-6
CDR3 DNA: TGTGCCAGCAGCTTAGGTGTCTCTGGGGCCAACGTCCTGACTTTC
CDR3 protein: CASSLGVSGANVLTF

D gene: -
clone size: many
V gene: TRBV5-1
J gene: TRBJ1-3
CDR3 DNA: TGCGCCAGCAGTCTAACATCCTCTGGAAACACCATATATTTT
CDR3 protein: CASSLTSSGNTIYF

D gene: -
clone size: many
V gene: TRBV6-6
J gene: TRBJ1-5
CDR3 DNA: TGTGCCACGACCCCCCGTTCCCCATCTGATCAGCCCCAGCATTTT
CDR3 protein: CATTPRSPSDQPQHF

D gene: -
clone size: few
V gene: TRBV28
J gene: TRBJ1-2
CDR3 DNA: TGTGCCAGCAGTTCTCCGGGACACCTCTTGGTTGACTACACCTTC
CDR3 protein: CASSSPGHLLVDYTF

D gene: -
clone size: many
V gene: TRBV5-6
J gene: TRBJ2-5
CDR3 DNA: TGTGCCAGCAGCTTCGGCAGAAGTCAAGAGACCCAGTACTTC
CDR3 protein: CASSFGRSQETQYF

D gene: -
clone size: many
V gene: TRBV20-1
J gene: TRBJ1-3
CDR3 DNA: TGCAGTGCTAGAGTTCCCATCTCTGGAAACACCATATATTTT
CDR3 protein: CSARVPISGNTIYF

D gene: -
clone size: -
V gene: TRBV7-2
J gene: TRBJ1-5
CDR3 DNA: TGTGCCAGCAGCTTAAACCATGGTGATCAGCCCCAGCATTTT
CDR3 protein: CASSLNHGDQPQHF

D gene: TRBD2
clone size: few
V gene: TRBV2
J gene: TRBJ2-7
CDR3 DNA: TGTGCCAGCAGTGACCTAGCGGGGACACACGAGCAGTACTTC
CDR3 protein: CASSDLAGTHEQYF

D gene: TRBD1
clone size: -
V gene: TRBV7-8
J gene: TRBJ1-2
CDR3 DNA: TGTGCCAGCAGCTCACTCCGGGACAGTGACTATGGCTACACCTTC
CDR3 protein: CASSSLRDSDYGYTF

D gene: -
clone size: -
V gene: TRBV29-1
J gene: TRBJ1-1
CDR3 DNA: TGCAGCTTAATGGCCCCGCCTAGAGAAGCTTTCTTT
CDR3 protein: CSLMAPPREAFF

D gene: -
clone size: -
V gene: TRBV7-8
J gene: TRBJ2-7
CDR3 DNA: TGTGCCAGCAGCTCCGGTTTATCAGGCAGTAAACCGTACTTC
CDR3 protein: CASSSGLSGSKPYF

D gene: TRBD2
clone size: -
V gene: TRBV7-2
J gene: TRBJ2-7
CDR3 DNA: TGTGCCAGCAGCTTATGGGCTAGCGGGGGGGTGGCTAACGAGCAGTACTTC
CDR3 protein: CASSLWASGGVANEQYF

D gene: -
clone size: -
V gene: TRBV10-3
J gene: TRBJ1-2
CDR3 DNA: TGTGCCAGCAGTTACTCTAAGGCTGGCTATGGCTACACCTTC
CDR3 protein: CASSYSKAGYGYTF

D gene: TRBD1
clone size: -
V gene: TRBV3-1
J gene: TRBJ1-1
CDR3 DNA: TGTGCCAGCAGCCAAGGTGGGACAGGGGGATGGAGCACTGAAGCTTTCTTT
CDR3 protein: CASSQGGTGGWSTEAFF

D gene: TRBD2
clone size: many
V gene: TRBV20-1
J gene: TRBJ2-7
CDR3 DNA: TGCAGTGCCTCGGCGGGGGGCTCCTACGAGCAGTACTTC
CDR3 protein: CSASAGGSYEQYF

D gene: -
clone size: -
V gene: TRBV7-9
J gene: TRBJ1-3
CDR3 DNA: TGTGCCAGCAGCTCTGACGGGACTGGAAACACCATATATTTT
CDR3 protein: CASSSDGTGNTIYF

D gene: -
clone size: many
V gene: TRBV7-9
J gene: TRBJ2-7
CDR3 DNA: TGTGCCAGCAGCCCGACGGGTTTAATCTCCTACGAGCAGTACTTC
CDR3 protein: CASSPTGLISYEQYF

D gene: TRBD1
clone size: -
V gene: TRBV20-1
J gene: TRBJ1-6
CDR3 DNA: TGCAGTGCAGGCGGGACAGCCTATAATTCACCCCTCCACTTT
CDR3 protein: CSAGGTAYNSPLHF

D gene: -
clone size: -
V gene: TRBV7-2
J gene: TRBJ1-6
CDR3 DNA: TGTGCCAGCAGAGCAGGGACGTATAATTCACCCCTCCACTTT
CDR3 protein: CASRAGTYNSPLHF

D gene: -
clone size: -
V gene: TRBV7-8
J gene: TRBJ2-2
CDR3 DNA: TGTGCCAGCAGCAAGCGAATGGGACACCGGATCGGGGAGCTGTTTTTT
CDR3 protein: CASSKRMGHRIGELFF

D gene: -
clone size: -
V gene: TRBV10-3
J gene: TRBJ1-2
CDR3 DNA: TGTGCCATCAGAACAACAAACTATGGCTACACCTTC
CDR3 protein: CAIRTTNYGYTF

D gene: -
clone size: -
V gene: TRBV5-1
J gene: TRBJ1-2
CDR3 DNA: TGCGCCAGCCGACAGGATGCCGCCATCTCTGGAAACACCTTC
CDR3 protein: CASRQDAAISGNTF

D gene: TRBD1
clone size: many
V gene: TRBV5-1
J gene: TRBJ2-7
CDR3 DNA: TGCGCCAGCAGCTTAAGACAGGGGATCCGCGAGCAGTACTTC
CDR3 protein: CASSLRQGIREQYF

D gene: -
clone size: few
V gene: TRBV15
J gene: TRBJ1-6
CDR3 DNA: TGTGCCACCAGAGTCAACTTGGAGGGCTACTCACCCCTCCACTTT
CDR3 protein: CATRVNLEGYSPLHF

D gene: -
clone size: -
V gene: TRBV7-8
J gene: TRBJ1-5
CDR3 DNA: TGTGCCAGCAGTTACGGGTTGGCCTGGGCCCAGCATTTT
CDR3 protein: CASSYGLAWAQHF

D gene: -
clone size: many
V gene: TRBV2
J gene: TRBJ1-3
CDR3 DNA: TGTGCCAGCAGTGAACACAGTGGAAACACCATATATTTT
CDR3 protein: CASSEHSGNTIYF

D gene: -
clone size: -
V gene: TRBV24-1
J gene: TRBJ2-2
CDR3 DNA: TGTGCCACCAGTGACGCCGCGAACACCGGGGAGCTGTTTTTT
CDR3 protein: CATSDAANTGELFF

D gene: -
clone size: many
V gene: TRBV2
J gene: TRBJ2-6
CDR3 DNA: TGTGCCAGCAGTGGGGTCATTGGGTCTGGGGCCAACGTCCTGACTTTC
CDR3 protein: CASSGVIGSGANVLTF

D gene: TRBD1
clone size: -
V gene: TRBV2
J gene: TRBJ2-7
CDR3 DNA: TGTGCCAGCAAAGGGGACAGGAACTACGAGCAGTACTTC
CDR3 protein: CASKGDRNYEQYF

D gene: -
clone size: few
V gene: TRBV12-3/TRBV12-4
J gene: TRBJ1-3
CDR3 DNA: TGTGCCAGCAGTTTAGGCCAAGTATCTGGAAACACCATATATTTT
CDR3 protein: CASSLGQVSGNTIYF

D gene: -
clone size: -
V gene: TRBV2
J gene: TRBJ2-7
CDR3 DNA: TGTGCCAGCAGTGGGGCCGGGACTGCCTACGAGCAGTACTTC
CDR3 protein: CASSGAGTAYEQYF

D gene: -
clone size: -
V gene: TRBV10-3
J gene: TRBJ2-7
CDR3 DNA: TGTGCCATCAGCCGGACAGAACTTGCCTACGAGCAGTACTTC
CDR3 protein: CAISRTELAYEQYF

D gene: TRBD1
clone size: -
V gene: TRBV10-3
J gene: TRBJ1-6
CDR3 DNA: TGTGCCATCGGCCGGGACAGGGGTTCACCCCTCCACTTT
CDR3 protein: CAIGRDRGSPLHF

D gene: TRBD1
clone size: -
V gene: TRBV20-1
J gene: TRBJ2-5
CDR3 DNA: TGCAGTGCTGTTGACAGGGGACTAGAGACCCAGTACTTC
CDR3 protein: CSAVDRGLETQYF

D gene: TRBD1
clone size: many
V gene: TRBV6-5
J gene: TRBJ1-2
CDR3 DNA: TGTGCCAGCAGTTACCCTACCCAGGGGGGGTATGGCTACACCTTC
CDR3 protein: CASSYPTQGGYGYTF

D gene: TRBD1
clone size: many
V gene: TRBV10-3
J gene: TRBJ1-2
CDR3 DNA: TGTGCCATCGGGGACAGCCTTGGCTACACCTTC
CDR3 protein: CAIGDSLGYTF

D gene: -
clone size: -
V gene: TRBV7-2
J gene: TRBJ1-3
CDR3 DNA: TGTGCCAGCAGCTTAGAGGCGGGGGTCCACTCTGGAAACACCATATATTTT
CDR3 protein: CASSLEAGVHSGNTIYF

D gene: -
clone size: -
V gene: TRBV11-2
J gene: TRBJ1-6
CDR3 DNA: TGTGCCAGCAGCTTAGAATATTCACCCCTCCACTTT
CDR3 protein: CASSLEYSPLHF

D gene: -
clone size: few
V gene: TRBV2
J gene: TRBJ2-7
CDR3 DNA: TGTGCCACCCGACGAGTAGGGACGGGGTACGAGCAGTACTTC
CDR3 protein: CATRRVGTGYEQYF

D gene: -
clone size: -
V gene: TRBV7-8
J gene: TRBJ1-3
CDR3 DNA: TGTGCCAGCAGCTTAGATTTGACAGTATTCTCTGGAAACACCATATATTTT
CDR3 protein: CASSLDLTVFSGNTIYF

D gene: -
clone size: -
V gene: TRBV29-1
J gene: TRBJ2-2
CDR3 DNA: TGCAGCGTTGAGTCGGGAAGGGGGACCGGGGAGCTGTTTTTT
CDR3 protein: CSVESGRGTGELFF

D gene: -
clone size: -
V gene: TRBV10-3
J gene: TRBJ2-5
CDR3 DNA: TGTGCCATCAGTGGAGACCTAGCGACTCTCCAAGAGACCCAGTACTTC
CDR3 protein: CAISGDLATLQETQYF

D gene: TRBD1
clone size: -
V gene: TRBV28
J gene: TRBJ2-5
CDR3 DNA: TGTGCCAGCATACAGGGGAGCCAAGAGACCCAGTACTTC
CDR3 protein: CASIQGSQETQYF

D gene: -
clone size: -
V gene: TRBV15
J gene: TRBJ2-7
CDR3 DNA: TGTGCCACCAGCAGGGAAACCCAGGGGAACTACGAGCAGTACTTC
CDR3 protein: CATSRETQGNYEQYF

D gene: TRBD1
clone size: -
V gene: TRBV29-1
J gene: TRBJ1-2
CDR3 DNA: TGCAGCATATCGACAGGGACTGGCTACACCTTC
CDR3 protein: CSISTGTGYTF

D gene: -
clone size: -
V gene: TRBV6-2/TRBV6-3
J gene: TRBJ2-7
CDR3 DNA: TGTGCCAGCAGTTACTCGATTGGTGGGCAGGGCTACGAGCAGTACTTC
CDR3 protein: CASSYSIGGQGYEQYF

D gene: TRBD1
clone size: -
V gene: TRBV19
J gene: TRBJ1-1
CDR3 DNA: TGTGCCAGTAGTGTACGGACAGGGATCGGGAACCAGAACACTGAAGCTTTCTTT
CDR3 protein: CASSVRTGIGNQNTEAFF

D gene: TRBD1
clone size: many
V gene: TRBV20-1
J gene: TRBJ2-7
CDR3 DNA: TGCAGTGCTACCCGGGACAGCTCCTACGAGCAGTACTTC
CDR3 protein: CSATRDSSYEQYF

D gene: -
clone size: -
V gene: TRBV10-3
J gene: TRBJ1-1
CDR3 DNA: TGTGCCATCAACAACAGGGATACCATCAACACCGGGGACACTACCTACACTGAAGCTTTCTTT
CDR3 protein: CAINNRDTINTGDTTYTEAFF